This T cell receptor beta chain was sequenced for a study of CD8 T cells in Susac syndrome. This CDR3 contains 15 residues. The V gene lost 6 bases and the J gene lost 2 bases, with 16 bases spanning the gap. CDR1 and CDR2 from the germline V gene are MNHEY and SVGEGT. On this clonotype: The antigen is not known.

Study results and caveats: The relatively small number of individuals in the TCR sequencing and HLA analysis was acknowledged by the study.

Sequencing of TCR beta was performed on blood CD8+ T cells and on blood CD4+ T cells. The authors negatively isolated CD8+ and CD4+ T cells and FACS-enriched TEMRA cells. It was with random hexamers that about 0.45 to 1 ug RNA was reverse transcribed. Multiplex PCR with immunoSEQ amplified the TCR beta CDR3 across 54 Vbeta and 13 Jbeta. A single record per CDR3 protein comes from TCRdb applying MiXCR to the immunoSEQ multiplex PCR reads. The table lists about 300,000 distinct CDR3 sequences, roughly 85% of them singletons. What was sequenced was CD8+ T cells from PBMCs. This chain connects TRBV6-2 or TRBV6-3 to TRBJ1-1, with a tentative D call TRBD1 (6 bases). The TCR sequence derives from a human donor with multiple sclerosis. The CDR3, as DNA: TGTGCCAGCAGCCCACTAAACAGGGTCAACACTGAAGCTTTCTTT. Translated, it gives CASSPLNRVNTEAFF.